This T cell receptor (beta chain) was identified in a study of T cells after yellow fever vaccination. Overall study: Low-cell-number fractions underwent preparation using SMART-Seq v4 Ultra Low Input.

Overall study findings and caveats: Clones that expanded after primary vaccination mostly reappeared after the booster (around 96% CD4, approximately 89% CD8).

The CDR3 is 14 residues long. V was pared by 2 bases and J by 10 bases, with 13 bases between. The germline CDR1 and CDR2 sequences are SGDLS and YYNGEE. Template switching with 5'RACE generated the TCR cDNA and added a universal primer site and UMIs. Each CDR3 protein is one row after TCRdb ran MiXCR on the 5' RACE reads. The data contain 300,000 to 350,000 distinct CDR3 sequences, around 11% of them seen just once; the ten biggest clones take up 3% to 3.5%. This clonotype was observed at least ten times. The antigen is unknown. The origin of this receptor is a man between 18 and 35 years old who received the YFV17D yellow fever vaccine. This sample comprised CD4+ T cells sorted from PBMCs, obtained 45 days after the yellow fever booster vaccination. The V and J genes are TRBV9 and TRBJ1-6, with a weak D call TRBD1 (5 bases). The CDR3 sequence is CASSVQWGDSPLHF. The DNA of the CDR3 is TGTGCCAGCAGCGTCCAATGGGGGGACTCACCCCTCCACTTT.